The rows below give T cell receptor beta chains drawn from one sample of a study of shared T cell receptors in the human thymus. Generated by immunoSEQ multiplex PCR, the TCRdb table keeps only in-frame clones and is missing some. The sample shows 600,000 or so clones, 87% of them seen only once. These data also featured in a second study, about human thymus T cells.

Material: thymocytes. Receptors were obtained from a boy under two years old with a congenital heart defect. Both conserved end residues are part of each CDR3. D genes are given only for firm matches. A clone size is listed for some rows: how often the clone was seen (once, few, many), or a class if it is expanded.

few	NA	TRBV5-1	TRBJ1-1	TGCGCCAGCAGCTCCCAGGGGTTCACTGAAGCTTTCTTT	CASSSQGFTEAFF
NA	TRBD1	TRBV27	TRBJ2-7	TGTGCCAGCAGTGACTACAGGGGGCGAATGGAGCAGTACTTC	CASSDYRGRMEQYF
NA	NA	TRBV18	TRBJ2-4	TGTGCCAGCTCACCGGTCCAGGGTGCCAAAAACATTCAGTACTTC	CASSPVQGAKNIQYF
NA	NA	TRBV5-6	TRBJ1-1	TGTGCCAGCAGCTTCCAGGGGAGTGTCATGAACACTGAAGCTTTCTTT	CASSFQGSVMNTEAFF
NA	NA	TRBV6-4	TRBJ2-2	TGTGCCAGCAGTCCTCGGGGATCGAACACCGGGGAGCTGTTTTTT	CASSPRGSNTGELFF
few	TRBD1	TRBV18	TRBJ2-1	TGTGCCAGCTCACCACCACAGGGGAGATCCTACAATGAGCAGTTCTTC	CASSPPQGRSYNEQFF
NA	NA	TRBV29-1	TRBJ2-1	TGCAGCGCCTGGACAGCCAACAATGAGCAGTTCTTC	CSAWTANNEQFF
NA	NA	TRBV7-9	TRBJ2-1	TGTGCCAGCAGCTTAGGGCTGGGAAGGACCAAGGGGTTCAACAATGAGCAGTTCTTC	CASSLGLGRTKGFNNEQFF
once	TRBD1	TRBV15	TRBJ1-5	TGTGCCACCAGCAGAAAAGACAGGCAGGGGGCTCAGCCCCAGCATTTT	CATSRKDRQGAQPQHF
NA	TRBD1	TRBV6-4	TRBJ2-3	TGTGCCAGCAGCCGAGGACAGGGCGCTACAGATACGCAGTATTTT	CASSRGQGATDTQYF
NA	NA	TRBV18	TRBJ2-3	TGTGCCAGCTCGTATAACAGGATCACCACAGATACGCAGTATTTT	CASSYNRITTDTQYF
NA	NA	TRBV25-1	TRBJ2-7	TGTGCCAGCAGTTTCAGCGGTCACACCTACGAGCAGTACTTC	CASSFSGHTYEQYF
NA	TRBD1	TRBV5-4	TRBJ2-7	TGTGCCAGCAGCCGACGGGACAGGGGAGGACGGGAGCAGTACTTC	CASSRRDRGGREQYF
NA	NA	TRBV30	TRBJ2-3	TGTGCCTCCCATTGGCGCGGGCAGTATTTT	CASHWRGQYF
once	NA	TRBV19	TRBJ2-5	TGTGCCAGTAGTATAGGCCTAGACCGAGAGACCCAGTACTTC	CASSIGLDRETQYF
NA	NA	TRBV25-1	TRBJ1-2	TGTGCCAGCAGTGAATTGCGGCCAGGGTATGGCTACACCTTC	CASSELRPGYGYTF
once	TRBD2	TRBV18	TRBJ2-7	TGTGCCAGCTCACCCCCGGGTAGCGGGGGGTCGATTGTCTACGAGCAGTACTTC	CASSPPGSGGSIVYEQYF
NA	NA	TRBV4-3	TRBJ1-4	TGCGCCAGCAGCCAAGATACCTCAGGGCTTCATGAAAAACTGTTTTTT	CASSQDTSGLHEKLFF
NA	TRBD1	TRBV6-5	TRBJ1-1	TGTGCCAGCAGTTACGGAGGGACAGCTGAAGCTTTCTTT	CASSYGGTAEAFF
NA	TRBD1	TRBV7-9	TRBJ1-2	TGTGCCAGCAGCACAAGGGACAGGGAAGACTATGGCTACACCTTC	CASSTRDREDYGYTF
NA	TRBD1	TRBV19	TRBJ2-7	TGTGCCAGTAGTTTCGCGGGACAGGGGTGGGACGAGCAGTACTTC	CASSFAGQGWDEQYF
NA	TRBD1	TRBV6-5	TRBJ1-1	TGTGCCAGCATCCCAGGGGGTGTGAACACTGAAGCTTTCTTT	CASIPGGVNTEAFF
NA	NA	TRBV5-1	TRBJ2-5	TGCGCCAGCAGCCTAAGGGTTAGCGGAGAGACCCAGTACTTC	CASSLRVSGETQYF
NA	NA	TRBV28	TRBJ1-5	TGTGCCAGCAGATACGACACTTACTATCAGCCCCAGCATTTT	CASRYDTYYQPQHF
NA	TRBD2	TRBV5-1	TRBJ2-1	TGCGCCAGCAGCTTTGAGGTGTCTAGCGGGAGCCCGTTCTTC	CASSFEVSSGSPFF
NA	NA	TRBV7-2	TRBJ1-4	TGTGCCAGCAGCTTTATTAGGGGATATTCTAATGAAAAACTGTTTTTT	CASSFIRGYSNEKLFF
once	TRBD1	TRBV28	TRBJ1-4	TGTGCCAGCAGCCGAGACAGGGAGCCTGAAAAACTGTTTTTT	CASSRDREPEKLFF
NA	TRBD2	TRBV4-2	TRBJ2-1	TGTGCCAGCAGCCAAGATGAGAGCGGGGGGGCCTTGTATGAGCAGTTCTTC	CASSQDESGGALYEQFF
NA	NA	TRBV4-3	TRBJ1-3	TGCGCCAGCAGCCATTTGACGGACAGCTCTGGAAACACCATATATTTT	CASSHLTDSSGNTIYF
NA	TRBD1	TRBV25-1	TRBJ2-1	TGTGCCAGCAGTATGGGGGGAAGGACAGGGGCCTACAATGAGCAGTTCTTC	CASSMGGRTGAYNEQFF
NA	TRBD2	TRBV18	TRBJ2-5	TGTGCCAGCTCATCTCAGCGGGAGGAGACCCAGTACTTC	CASSSQREETQYF
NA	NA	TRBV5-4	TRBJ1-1	TGTGCCAGCAGCTTACGGGGGGCGCCCACTGAAGCTTTCTTT	CASSLRGAPTEAFF
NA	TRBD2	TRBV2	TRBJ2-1	TGTGCCAGCAAAGAAGGACTAGCGGCCGCCTACAATGAGCAGTTCTTC	CASKEGLAAAYNEQFF
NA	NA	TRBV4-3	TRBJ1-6	TGCGCCAGCAGCCAAGATCGCCGGGATCTCTCCTATAATTCACCCCTCCACTTT	CASSQDRRDLSYNSPLHF
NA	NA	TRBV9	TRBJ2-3	TGTGCCAGCAGCGTTCATTCAGATACGCAGTATTTT	CASSVHSDTQYF
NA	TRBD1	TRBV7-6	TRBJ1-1	TGTGCCAGCAGCTTAGGGCGGGACAGGGGAACTGAAGCTTTCTTT	CASSLGRDRGTEAFF
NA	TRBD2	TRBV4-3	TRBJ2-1	TGCGCCAGCAGCCAAGATGGGCGGTTAGCGGGTCGGTTTAATGAGCAGTTCTTC	CASSQDGRLAGRFNEQFF
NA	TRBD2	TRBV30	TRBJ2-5	TGTGCCTGGAGTACGGGACTAGCGGGGGGGCCCCACCAAGAGACCCAGTACTTC	CAWSTGLAGGPHQETQYF
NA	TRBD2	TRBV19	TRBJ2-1	TGTGCCAGTGGGACCGGGACTATCAACAATGAGCAGTTCTTC	CASGTGTINNEQFF
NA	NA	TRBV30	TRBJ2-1	TGTGCCTGGAGTGGGGCAGGAGGAGGTGAGCAGTTCTTC	CAWSGAGGGEQFF
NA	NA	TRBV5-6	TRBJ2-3	TGTGCCAGCAGCCTGGTCTTTGAGGATCTAACAGATACGCAGTATTTT	CASSLVFEDLTDTQYF
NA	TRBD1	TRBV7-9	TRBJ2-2	TGTGCCAGCAGCTTAGGTGGACAGGGCACCGGGGAGCTGTTTTTT	CASSLGGQGTGELFF
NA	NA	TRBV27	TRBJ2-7	TGTGCCAGCAGTTCTGCAGTCATTACTAACGAGCAGTACTTC	CASSSAVITNEQYF
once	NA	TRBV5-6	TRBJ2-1	TGTGCCAGCAGCCCTGGATTCGGGTACAATGAGCAGTTCTTC	CASSPGFGYNEQFF
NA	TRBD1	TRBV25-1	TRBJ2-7	TGTGCCAGCAGTAGGGACAGGGGCCTATCGGGTGCCTACGAGCAGTACTTC	CASSRDRGLSGAYEQYF
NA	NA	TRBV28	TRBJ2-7	TGTGCCAGCAGGATTCCGGGACACTCTTACGAGCAGTACTTC	CASRIPGHSYEQYF
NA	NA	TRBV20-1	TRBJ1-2	TGCAGTGCCCTAAATGTGACAGTCTACACCTTC	CSALNVTVYTF
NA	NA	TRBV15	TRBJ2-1	TGTGCCACCAGCAGAGAGAGAGGGCCGTACAATGAGCAGTTCTTC	CATSRERGPYNEQFF
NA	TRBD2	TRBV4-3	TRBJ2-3	TGCGCCAGCAGCCACCCCTCCACTAGCGGCACAGATACGCAGTATTTT	CASSHPSTSGTDTQYF
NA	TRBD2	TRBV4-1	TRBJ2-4	TGCGCCAGCAGCCAAGAGGTTCTAACCCGTGGACTAGCAGTAGCCAAAAACATTCAGTACTTC	CASSQEVLTRGLAVAKNIQYF
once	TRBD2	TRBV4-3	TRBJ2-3	TGCGCCAGCAGCCAAACCACAGCCCTAGCGGGAGCTAGCACAGATACGCAGTATTTT	CASSQTTALAGASTDTQYF
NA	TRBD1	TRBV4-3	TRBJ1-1	TGCGCCAGCAGCCAAGAAAGGGACAGAGAGAACACTGAAGCTTTCTTT	CASSQERDRENTEAFF
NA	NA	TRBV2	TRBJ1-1	TGTGCCAGCCCCCGGAACACTGAAGCTTTCTTT	CASPRNTEAFF
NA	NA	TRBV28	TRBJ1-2	TGTGCCAGCAGATCCCTGAGGCTATTCTATGGCTACACCTTC	CASRSLRLFYGYTF